This T cell receptor beta chain was captured by sequencing in a study of blood T cells in healthy people across ages. V was cut by 2 bases and J by 0 bases, with 13 bases left in between. The CDR3 is 16 residues long. In germline, CDR1 is MDHEN, CDR2 SYDVKM. Through a sample-barcoded 5' primer and a J-beta primer mix, a second PCR was run for roughly 6 to 11 cycles. Using its own MiXCR run on the 5' RACE reads, TCRdb lists one record per CDR3 protein. The sample records roughly 410,000 distinct CDR3 sequences, 45% to 65% being singletons. The V call is TRBV28, the J call TRBJ2-5; D assignment may be TRBD1 or TRBD2 (5 bases each). The clonotype originates from a man aged 55 to 70 in good health. Material: blood. The CDR3 sequence is CASSLAMGRDQETQYF. The CDR3 DNA reads TGTGCCAGCAGTTTAGCCATGGGGCGGGACCAAGAGACCCAGTACTTC.